The T cell receptor beta chain under discussion was sequenced for a study of shared clonotypes between healthy human individuals. Findings and caveats of the study: The naive CD4 repertoires of several donors were compared, and approximately 5% of clonotypes were shared.

Note on this clone: The antigen is not known.

The CDR3 consists of 13 residues. CDR1 and CDR2 (germline): SGHRS, YFSETQ. Unmatched junction bases numbered 3, after V lost 6 bases and J lost 2 bases. An even split of each subset's genomic DNA across several immunoSEQ plates was performed. Clones were read by immunoSEQ multiplex PCR, and TCRdb kept only the in-frame ones, dropping some. Of 2 million to 2.5 million clones in the sample, 90% to 95% are singletons; the top ten hold roughly 0.36%. The donors were adults (healthy and HIV-negative) with no recent acute infections or vaccinations. CD4+ cell separation produced CD45RA+ naive and CD45RA-negative memory subsets.

This chain uses TRBV5-1 with TRBJ1-1; TRBD1 matches 8 bases. The sequence was obtained from a young man in good health. Some clones in this sample may be carry-over from other donors' samples. Material for sequencing was naive CD4+ T cells from PBMCs. Subset: CD45RA+ positively selected. This chain's CDR3 is CASTDRDNTEAFF. The CDR3 coding sequence is TGCGCCAGCACGGACAGGGATAACACTGAAGCTTTCTTT.